One T cell receptor (beta chain) is described in this entry. The sample originates from a study of blood T cell repertoires in COVID-19. Study details: Both acute and convalescent COVID-19 samples were obtained from the United States, Italy and Spain. T cells, B-cell-depleted T cells, or PBMCs provided the cDNA or gDNA that served as material.

Original methodology: Amplification of reference gene primers provided the estimated nucleated cell counts. Assay: immunoSEQ multiplex PCR; the TCRdb copy retains only in-frame clones and omits some. That table supplies the V and J calls and clone size; D and trimming were determined from the DNA. Of just over 350,000 clones detected, 70% to 90% appear once; the ten largest clones hold just over 7%. Per germline, CDR1 SGHTA and CDR2 FQGNSA. The V end was cut by 1 base, the J end by 0 bases, with 7 bases between. The CDR3 is made up of 15 amino acids. Seattle cases were enrolled at active infection and followed longitudinally.

The sequencing input was peripheral blood. V is TRBV7-2 and J is TRBJ1-3; D possibly corresponds to TRBD1 (5 bases). This sequence originates from a woman in her fifties or sixties with COVID-19, enrolled during active disease. The CDR3 DNA sequence: TGTGCCAGCAGCTTAGGACAGTACTCTGGAAACACCATATATTTT. This codes for CASSLGQYSGNTIYF.